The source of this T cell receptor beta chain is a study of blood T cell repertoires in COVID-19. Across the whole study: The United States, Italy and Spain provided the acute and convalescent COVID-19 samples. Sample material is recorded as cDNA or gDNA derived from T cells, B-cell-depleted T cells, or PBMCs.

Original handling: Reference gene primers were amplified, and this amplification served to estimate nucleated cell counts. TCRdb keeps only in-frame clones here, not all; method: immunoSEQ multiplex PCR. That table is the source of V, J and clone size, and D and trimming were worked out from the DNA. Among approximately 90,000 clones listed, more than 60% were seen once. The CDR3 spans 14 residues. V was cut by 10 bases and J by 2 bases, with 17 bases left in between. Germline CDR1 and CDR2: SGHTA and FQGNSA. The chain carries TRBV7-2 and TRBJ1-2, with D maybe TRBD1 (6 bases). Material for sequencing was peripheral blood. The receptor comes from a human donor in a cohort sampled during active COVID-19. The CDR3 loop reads CAISPGTLNYGYTF. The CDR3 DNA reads TGTGCCATTTCTCCCGGGACACTAAACTATGGCTACACCTTC.